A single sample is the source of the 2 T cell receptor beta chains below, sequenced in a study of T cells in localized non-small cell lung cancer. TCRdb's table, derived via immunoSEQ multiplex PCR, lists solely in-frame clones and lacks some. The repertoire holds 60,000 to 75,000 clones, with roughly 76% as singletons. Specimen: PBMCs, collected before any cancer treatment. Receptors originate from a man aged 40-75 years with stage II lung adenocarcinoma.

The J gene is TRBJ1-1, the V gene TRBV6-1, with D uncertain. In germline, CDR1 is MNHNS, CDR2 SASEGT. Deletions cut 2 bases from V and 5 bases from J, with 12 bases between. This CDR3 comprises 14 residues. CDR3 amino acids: CASSEMEGWTEAFF. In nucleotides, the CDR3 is TGTGCCAGCAGTGAAATGGAGGGATGGACTGAAGCTTTCTTT.

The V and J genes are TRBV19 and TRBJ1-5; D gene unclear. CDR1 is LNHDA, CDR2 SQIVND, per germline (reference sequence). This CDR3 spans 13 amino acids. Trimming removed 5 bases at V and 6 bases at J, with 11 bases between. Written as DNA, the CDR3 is TGTGCCAGTAGTGACTGGCCCGGTCAGCCCCAGCATTTT. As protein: CASSDWPGQPQHF.